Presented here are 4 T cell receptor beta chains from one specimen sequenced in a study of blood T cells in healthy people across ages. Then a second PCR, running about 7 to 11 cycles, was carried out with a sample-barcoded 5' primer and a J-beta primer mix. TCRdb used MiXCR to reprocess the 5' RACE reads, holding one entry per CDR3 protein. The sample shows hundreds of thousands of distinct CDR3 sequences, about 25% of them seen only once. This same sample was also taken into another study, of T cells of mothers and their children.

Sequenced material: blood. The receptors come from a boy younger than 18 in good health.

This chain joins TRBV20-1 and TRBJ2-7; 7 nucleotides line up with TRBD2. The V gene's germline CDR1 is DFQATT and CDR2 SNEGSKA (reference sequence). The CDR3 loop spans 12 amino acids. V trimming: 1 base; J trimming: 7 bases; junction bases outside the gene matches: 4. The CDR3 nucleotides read TGCAGTGCTAGAGCGGGGGGTCTTGAGCAGTACTTC. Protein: CSARAGGLEQYF.

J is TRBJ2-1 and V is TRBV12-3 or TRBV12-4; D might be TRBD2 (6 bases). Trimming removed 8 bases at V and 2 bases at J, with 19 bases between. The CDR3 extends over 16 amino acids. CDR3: CASQPGRGKTYNEQFF. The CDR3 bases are TGTGCCAGCCAACCGGGGCGGGGCAAAACCTACAATGAGCAGTTCTTC.

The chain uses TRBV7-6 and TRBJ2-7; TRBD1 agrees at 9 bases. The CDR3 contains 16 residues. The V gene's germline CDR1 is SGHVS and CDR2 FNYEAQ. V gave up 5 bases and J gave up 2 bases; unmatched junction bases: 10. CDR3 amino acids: CASSTRTGETTYEQYF. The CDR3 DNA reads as TGTGCCAGCAGCACCCGGACAGGGGAAACCACCTACGAGCAGTACTTC.

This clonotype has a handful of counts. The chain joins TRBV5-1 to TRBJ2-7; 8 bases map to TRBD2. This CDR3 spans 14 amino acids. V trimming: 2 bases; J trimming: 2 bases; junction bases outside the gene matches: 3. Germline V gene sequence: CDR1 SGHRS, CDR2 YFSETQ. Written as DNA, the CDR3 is TGCGCCAGCAGCTTAGAGACTAGCGCCTACGAGCAGTACTTC. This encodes CASSLETSAYEQYF.